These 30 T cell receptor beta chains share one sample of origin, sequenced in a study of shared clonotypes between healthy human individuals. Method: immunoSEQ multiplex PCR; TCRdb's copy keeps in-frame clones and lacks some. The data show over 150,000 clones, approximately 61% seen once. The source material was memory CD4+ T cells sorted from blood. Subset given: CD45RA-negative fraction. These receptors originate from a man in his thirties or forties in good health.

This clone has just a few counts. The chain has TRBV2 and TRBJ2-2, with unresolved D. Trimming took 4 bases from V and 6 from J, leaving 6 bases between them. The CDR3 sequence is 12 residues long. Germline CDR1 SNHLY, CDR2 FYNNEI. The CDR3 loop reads CASSVSAGELFF. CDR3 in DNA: TGTGCCAGCAGTGTATCCGCCGGGGAGCTGTTTTTT.

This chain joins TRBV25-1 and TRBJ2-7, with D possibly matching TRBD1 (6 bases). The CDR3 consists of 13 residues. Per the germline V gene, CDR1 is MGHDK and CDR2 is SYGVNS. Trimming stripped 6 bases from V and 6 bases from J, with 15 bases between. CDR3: CASSRDTGGEQYF. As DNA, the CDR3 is TGTGCCAGCAGCCGGGACACTGGCGGCGAGCAGTACTTC.

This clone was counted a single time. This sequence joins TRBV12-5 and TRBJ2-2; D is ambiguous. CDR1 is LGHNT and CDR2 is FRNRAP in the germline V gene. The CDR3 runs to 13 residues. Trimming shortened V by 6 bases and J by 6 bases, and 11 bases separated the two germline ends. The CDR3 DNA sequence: TGTGCTAGTGGCCACGCGGTGGCCGGGGAGCTGTTTTTT. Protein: CASGHAVAGELFF.

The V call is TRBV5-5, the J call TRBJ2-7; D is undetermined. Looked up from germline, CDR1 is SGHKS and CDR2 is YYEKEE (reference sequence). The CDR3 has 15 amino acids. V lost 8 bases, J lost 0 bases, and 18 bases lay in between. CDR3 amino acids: CASKSRVGSSYEQYF. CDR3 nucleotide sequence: TGTGCCAGTAAAAGTAGGGTGGGGTCCTCCTACGAGCAGTACTTC.

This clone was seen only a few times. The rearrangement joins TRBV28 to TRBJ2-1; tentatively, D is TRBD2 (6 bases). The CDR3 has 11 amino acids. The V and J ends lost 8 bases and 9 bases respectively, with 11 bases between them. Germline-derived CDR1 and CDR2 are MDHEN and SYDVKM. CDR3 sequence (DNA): TGTGCCAGCGGGACTTGGAGTGAGCAGTTCTTC. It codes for CASGTWSEQFF. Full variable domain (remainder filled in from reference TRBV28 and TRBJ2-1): DVKVTQSSRYLVKRTGEKVFLECVQDMDHENMFWYRQDPGLGLRLIYFSYDVKMKEKGDIPEGYSVSREKKERFSLILESASTNQTSMYLCASGTWSEQFFGPGTRLTVL.

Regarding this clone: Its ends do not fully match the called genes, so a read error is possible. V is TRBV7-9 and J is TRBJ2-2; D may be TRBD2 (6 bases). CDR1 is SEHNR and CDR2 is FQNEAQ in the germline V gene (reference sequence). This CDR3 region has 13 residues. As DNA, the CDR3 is TGTGCCAGCAGCTCGATGCGGGGCGGCCGGTCCCAGTTT. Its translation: CASSSMRGGRSQF. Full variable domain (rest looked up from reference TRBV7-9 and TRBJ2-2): DTGVSQNPRHKITKRGQNVTFRCDPISEHNRLYWYRQTLGQGPEFLTYFQNEAQLEKSRLLSDRFSAERPKGSFSTLEIQRTEQGDSAMYLCASSSMRGGRSQFGEGSRLTVL.

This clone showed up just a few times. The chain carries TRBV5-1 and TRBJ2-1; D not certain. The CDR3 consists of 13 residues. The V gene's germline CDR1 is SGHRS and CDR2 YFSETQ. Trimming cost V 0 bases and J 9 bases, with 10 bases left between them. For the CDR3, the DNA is TGCGCCAGCAGCTTGGCGGATGGGTTTGAGCAGTTCTTC. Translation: CASSLADGFEQFF.

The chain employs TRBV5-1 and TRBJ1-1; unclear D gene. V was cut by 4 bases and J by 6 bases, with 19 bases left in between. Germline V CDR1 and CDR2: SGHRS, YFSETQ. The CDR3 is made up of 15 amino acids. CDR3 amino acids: CASSGEDGEGAEAFF. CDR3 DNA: TGCGCCAGCAGCGGAGAGGACGGCGAGGGCGCTGAAGCTTTCTTT.

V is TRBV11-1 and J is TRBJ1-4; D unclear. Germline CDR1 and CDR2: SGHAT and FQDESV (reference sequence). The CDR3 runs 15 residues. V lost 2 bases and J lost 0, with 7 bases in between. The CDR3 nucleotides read TGTGCCAGCAGCTTAACTGATGCAACTAATGAAAAACTGTTTTTT. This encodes CASSLTDATNEKLFF. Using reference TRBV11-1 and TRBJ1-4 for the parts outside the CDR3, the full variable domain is EAEVAQSPRYKITEKSQAVAFWCDPISGHATLYWYRQILGQGPELLVQFQDESVVDDSQLPKDRFSAERLKGVDSTLKIQPAELGDSAMYLCASSLTDATNEKLFFGSGTQLSVL.

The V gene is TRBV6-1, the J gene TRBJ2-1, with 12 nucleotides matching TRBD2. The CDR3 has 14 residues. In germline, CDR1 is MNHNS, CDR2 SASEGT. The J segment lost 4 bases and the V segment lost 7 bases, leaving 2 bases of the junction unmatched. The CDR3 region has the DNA TGTGCCAGCACCGGACTAGCGGGATACAATGAGCAGTTCTTC. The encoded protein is CASTGLAGYNEQFF.

The DNA of the CDR3 is TGTGCCAGCAGCGCCGGACCCGTGAACACTGAAGCTTTCTTT. As protein: CASSAGPVNTEAFF. This chain joins TRBV5-6 and TRBJ1-1; D not resolved. The germline gives CDR1 SGHDT, CDR2 YYEEEE. The CDR3 is made up of 14 amino acids. Trimming shortened V by 4 bases and J by 0 bases, and 10 bases separated the two germline ends.

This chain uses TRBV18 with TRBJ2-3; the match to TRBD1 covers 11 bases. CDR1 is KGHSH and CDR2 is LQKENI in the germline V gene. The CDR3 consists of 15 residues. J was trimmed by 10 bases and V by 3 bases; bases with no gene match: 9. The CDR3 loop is CASSPTGTGGLSQYF. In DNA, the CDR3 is TGTGCCAGCTCACCTACTGGGACAGGGGGACTCTCGCAGTATTTT.

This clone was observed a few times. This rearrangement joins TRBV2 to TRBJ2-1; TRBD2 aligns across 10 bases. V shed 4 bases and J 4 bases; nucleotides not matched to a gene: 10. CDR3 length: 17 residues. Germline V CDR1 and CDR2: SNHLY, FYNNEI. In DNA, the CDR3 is TGTGCCAGCAGTGGAGCGGGGATAGCGGGAGGATACAATGAGCAGTTCTTC. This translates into CASSGAGIAGGYNEQFF.

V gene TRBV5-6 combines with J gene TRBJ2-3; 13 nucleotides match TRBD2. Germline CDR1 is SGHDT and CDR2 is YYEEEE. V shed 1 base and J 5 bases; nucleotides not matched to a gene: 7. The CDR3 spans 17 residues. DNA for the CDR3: TGTGCCAGCAGCTTGCCACTAGCGGGAGGGCCTGGAGATACGCAGTATTTT. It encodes CASSLPLAGGPGDTQYF.

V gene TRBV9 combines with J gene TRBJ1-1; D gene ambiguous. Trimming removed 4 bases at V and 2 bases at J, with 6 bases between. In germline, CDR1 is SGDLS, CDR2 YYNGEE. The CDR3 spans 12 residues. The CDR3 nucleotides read TGTGCCAGCAGCCCTATTAACACTGAAGCTTTCTTT. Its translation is CASSPINTEAFF.

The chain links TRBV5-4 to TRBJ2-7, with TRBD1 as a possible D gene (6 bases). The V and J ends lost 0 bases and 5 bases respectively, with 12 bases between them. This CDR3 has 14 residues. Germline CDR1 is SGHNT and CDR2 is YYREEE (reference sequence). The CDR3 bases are TGTGCCAGCAGCTTGGACAGGGTAAGGAACGAGCAGTACTTC. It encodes CASSLDRVRNEQYF.

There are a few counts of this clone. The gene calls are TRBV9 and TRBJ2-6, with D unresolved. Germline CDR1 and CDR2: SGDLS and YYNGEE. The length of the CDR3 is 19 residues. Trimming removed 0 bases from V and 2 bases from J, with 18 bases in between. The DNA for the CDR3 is TGTGCCAGCAGCGTAGAAATTTCCGCAGGCCTTACTGGGGCCAACGTCCTGACTTTC. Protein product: CASSVEISAGLTGANVLTF.

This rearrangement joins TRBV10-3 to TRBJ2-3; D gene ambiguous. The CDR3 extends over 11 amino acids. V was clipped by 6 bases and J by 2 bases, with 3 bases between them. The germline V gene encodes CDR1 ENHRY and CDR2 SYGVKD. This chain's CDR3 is CAIRYTDTQYF. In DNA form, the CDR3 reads TGTGCCATCAGGTACACAGATACGCAGTATTTT.

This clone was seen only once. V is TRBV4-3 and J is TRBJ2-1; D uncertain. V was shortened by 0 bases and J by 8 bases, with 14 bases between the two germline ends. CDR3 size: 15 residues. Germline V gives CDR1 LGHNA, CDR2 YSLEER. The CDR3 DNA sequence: TGCGCCAGCAGCCAAGATTTGATAGCCTTGGATGAGCAGTTCTTC. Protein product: CASSQDLIALDEQFF.

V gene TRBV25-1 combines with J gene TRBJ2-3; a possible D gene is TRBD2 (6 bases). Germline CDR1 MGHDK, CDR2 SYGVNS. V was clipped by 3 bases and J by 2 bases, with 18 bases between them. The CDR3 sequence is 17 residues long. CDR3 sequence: CASSDSLGGGATDTQYF. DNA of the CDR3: TGTGCCAGCAGTGACTCCCTTGGTGGCGGGGCCACAGATACGCAGTATTTT.

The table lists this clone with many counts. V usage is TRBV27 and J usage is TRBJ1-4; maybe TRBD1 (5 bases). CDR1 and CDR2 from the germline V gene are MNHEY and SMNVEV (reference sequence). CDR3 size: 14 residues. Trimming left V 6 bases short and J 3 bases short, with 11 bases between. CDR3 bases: TGTGCCAGCAGCTTTGACAGATCTAATGAAAAACTGTTTTTT. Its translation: CASSFDRSNEKLFF.

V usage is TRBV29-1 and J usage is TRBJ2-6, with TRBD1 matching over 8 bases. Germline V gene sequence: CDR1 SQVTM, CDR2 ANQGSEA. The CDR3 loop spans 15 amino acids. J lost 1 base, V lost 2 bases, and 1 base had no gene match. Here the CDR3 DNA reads TGCAGCGTTGAAACAGGGGGGTCTGGGGCCAACGTCCTGACTTTC. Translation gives CSVETGGSGANVLTF.

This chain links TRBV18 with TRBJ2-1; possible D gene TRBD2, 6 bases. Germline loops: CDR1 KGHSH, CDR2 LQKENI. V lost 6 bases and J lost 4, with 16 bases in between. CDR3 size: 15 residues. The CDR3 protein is CASSPTGSVYNEQFF. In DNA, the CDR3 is TGTGCCAGCTCTCCAACCGGGAGTGTTTACAATGAGCAGTTCTTC. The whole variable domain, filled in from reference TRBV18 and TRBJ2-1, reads NAGVMQNPRHLVRRRGQEARLRCSPMKGHSHVYWYRQLPEEGLKFMVYLQKENIIDESGMPKERFSAEFPKEGPSILRIQQVVRGDSAAYFCASSPTGSVYNEQFFGPGTRLTVL.

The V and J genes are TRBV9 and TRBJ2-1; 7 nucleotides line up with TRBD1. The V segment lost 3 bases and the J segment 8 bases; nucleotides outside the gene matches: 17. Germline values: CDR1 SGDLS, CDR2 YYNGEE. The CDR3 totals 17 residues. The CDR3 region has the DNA TGTGCCAGCAGCGCCACTCACAAGACAGGGTATATCTATGAGCAGTTCTTC. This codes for CASSATHKTGYIYEQFF.

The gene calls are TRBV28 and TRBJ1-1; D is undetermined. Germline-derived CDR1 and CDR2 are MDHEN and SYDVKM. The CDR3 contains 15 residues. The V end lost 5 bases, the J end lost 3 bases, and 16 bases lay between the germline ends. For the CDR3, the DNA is TGTGCCAGCAGTCCCTCCCCGGAGGGTCACACTGAAGCTTTCTTT. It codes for CASSPSPEGHTEAFF.

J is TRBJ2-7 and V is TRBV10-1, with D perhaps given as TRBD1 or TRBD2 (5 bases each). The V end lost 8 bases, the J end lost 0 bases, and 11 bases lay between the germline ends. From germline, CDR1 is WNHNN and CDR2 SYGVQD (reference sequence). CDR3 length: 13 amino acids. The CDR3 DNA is TGCGCCAGCTCCCGGGACGGCTCCTACGAGCAGTACTTC. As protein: CASSRDGSYEQYF.

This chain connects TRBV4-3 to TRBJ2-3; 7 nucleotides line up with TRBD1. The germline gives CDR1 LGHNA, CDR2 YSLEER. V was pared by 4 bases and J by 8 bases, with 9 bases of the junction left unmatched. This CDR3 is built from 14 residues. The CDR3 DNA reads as TGCGCCAGCAGCCTCCAAAGGGGACAGAGTACGCAGTATTTT. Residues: CASSLQRGQSTQYF.

The CDR3 loop reads CAAGGEKLFF. Written as DNA, the CDR3 is TGTGCCGCCGGCGGGGAAAAACTGTTTTTT. The chain joins TRBV10-3 to TRBJ1-4; D ambiguous. Trimming shortened V by 11 bases and J by 8 bases, and 9 bases separated the two germline ends. Germline V gene data show CDR1 as ENHRY and CDR2 as SYGVKD. The CDR3 is 10 amino acids.

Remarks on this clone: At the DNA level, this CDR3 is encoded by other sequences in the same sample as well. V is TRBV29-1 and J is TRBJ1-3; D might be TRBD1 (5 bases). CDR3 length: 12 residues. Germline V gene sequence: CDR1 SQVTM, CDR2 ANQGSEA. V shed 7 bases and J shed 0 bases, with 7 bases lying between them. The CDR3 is CSARDSGNTIYF. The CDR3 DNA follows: TGCAGCGCCAGGGACTCTGGAAACACCATATATTTT.

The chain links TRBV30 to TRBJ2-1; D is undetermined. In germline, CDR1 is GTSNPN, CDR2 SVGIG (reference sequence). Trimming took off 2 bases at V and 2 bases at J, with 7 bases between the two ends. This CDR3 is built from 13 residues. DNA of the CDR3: TGTGCCTGGAGTCGCCGGGCCTACAATGAGCAGTTCTTC. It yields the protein CAWSRRAYNEQFF.